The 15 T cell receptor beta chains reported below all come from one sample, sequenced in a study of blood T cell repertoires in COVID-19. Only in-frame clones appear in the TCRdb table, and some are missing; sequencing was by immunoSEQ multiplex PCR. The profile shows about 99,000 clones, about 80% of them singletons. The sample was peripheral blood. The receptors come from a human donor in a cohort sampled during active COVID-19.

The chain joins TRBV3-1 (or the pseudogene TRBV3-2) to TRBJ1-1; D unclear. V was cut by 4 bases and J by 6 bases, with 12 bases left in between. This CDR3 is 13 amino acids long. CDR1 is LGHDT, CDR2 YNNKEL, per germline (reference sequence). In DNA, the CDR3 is TGTGCCAGCAGCCTCAAGTTGGTAGCTGAAGCTTTCTTT. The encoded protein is CASSLKLVAEAFF.

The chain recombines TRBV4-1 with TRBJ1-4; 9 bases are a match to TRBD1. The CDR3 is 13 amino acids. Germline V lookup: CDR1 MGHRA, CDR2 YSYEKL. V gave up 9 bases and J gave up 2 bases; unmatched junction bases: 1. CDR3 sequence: CARDRGTNEKLFF. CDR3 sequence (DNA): TGCGCCAGGGACAGGGGCACTAATGAAAAACTGTTTTTT.

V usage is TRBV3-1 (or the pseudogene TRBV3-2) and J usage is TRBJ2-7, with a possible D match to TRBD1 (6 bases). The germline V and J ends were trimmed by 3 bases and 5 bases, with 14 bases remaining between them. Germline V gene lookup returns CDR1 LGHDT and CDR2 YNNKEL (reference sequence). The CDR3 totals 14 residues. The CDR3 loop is CASSHWTVANEQYF. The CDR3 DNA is TGTGCCAGCAGCCACTGGACAGTTGCTAACGAGCAGTACTTC.

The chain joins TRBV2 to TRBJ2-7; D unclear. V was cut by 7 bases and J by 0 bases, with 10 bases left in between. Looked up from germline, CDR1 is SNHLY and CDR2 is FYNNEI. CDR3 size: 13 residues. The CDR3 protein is CASTSRFSYEQYF. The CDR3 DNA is TGTGCCAGCACGTCGAGGTTCTCCTACGAGCAGTACTTC.

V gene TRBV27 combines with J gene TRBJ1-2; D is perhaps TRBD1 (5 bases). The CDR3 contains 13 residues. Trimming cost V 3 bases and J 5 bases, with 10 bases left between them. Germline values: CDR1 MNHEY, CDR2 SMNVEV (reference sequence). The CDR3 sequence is CASSFWGGYGYTF. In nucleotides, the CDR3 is TGTGCCAGCAGTTTTTGGGGGGGGTATGGCTACACCTTC.

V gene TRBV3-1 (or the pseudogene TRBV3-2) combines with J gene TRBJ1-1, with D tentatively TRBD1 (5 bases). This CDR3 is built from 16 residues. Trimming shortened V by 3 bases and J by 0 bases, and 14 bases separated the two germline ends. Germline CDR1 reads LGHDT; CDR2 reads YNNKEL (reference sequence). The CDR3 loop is CASSHGGVGMNTEAFF. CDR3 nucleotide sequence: TGTGCCAGCAGCCACGGAGGGGTTGGGATGAACACTGAAGCTTTCTTT.

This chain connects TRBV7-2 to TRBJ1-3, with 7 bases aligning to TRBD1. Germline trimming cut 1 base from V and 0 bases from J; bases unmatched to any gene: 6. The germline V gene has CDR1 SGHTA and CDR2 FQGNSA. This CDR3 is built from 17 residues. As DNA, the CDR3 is TGTGCCAGCAGCTTAGTGACAGGGTTGAGCTCTGGAAACACCATATATTTT. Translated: CASSLVTGLSSGNTIYF.

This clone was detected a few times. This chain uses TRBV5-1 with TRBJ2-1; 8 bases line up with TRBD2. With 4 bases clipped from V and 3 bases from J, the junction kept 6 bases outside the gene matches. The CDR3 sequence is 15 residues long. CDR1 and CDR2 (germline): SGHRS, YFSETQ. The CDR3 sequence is CASSLPGGGYNEQFF. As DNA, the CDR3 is TGCGCCAGCAGCCTCCCCGGGGGGGGCTACAATGAGCAGTTCTTC.

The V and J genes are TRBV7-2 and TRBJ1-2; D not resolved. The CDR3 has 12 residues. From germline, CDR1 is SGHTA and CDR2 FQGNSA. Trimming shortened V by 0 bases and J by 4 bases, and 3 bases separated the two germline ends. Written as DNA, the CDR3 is TGTGCCAGCAGCTTAGCCAGCTATGGCTACACCTTC. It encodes CASSLASYGYTF. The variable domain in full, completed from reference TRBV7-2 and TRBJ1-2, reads GAGVSQSPSNKVTEKGKDVELRCDPISGHTALYWYRQSLGQGLEFLIYFQGNSAPDKSGLPSDRFSAERTGGSVSTLTIQRTQQEDSAVYLCASSLASYGYTFGSGTRLTVV.

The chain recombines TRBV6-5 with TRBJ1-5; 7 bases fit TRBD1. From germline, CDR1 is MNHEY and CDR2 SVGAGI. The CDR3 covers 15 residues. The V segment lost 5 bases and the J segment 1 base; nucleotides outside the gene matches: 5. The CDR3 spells CASSHGTASNQPQHF. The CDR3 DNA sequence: TGTGCCAGCAGTCATGGGACAGCAAGCAATCAGCCCCAGCATTTT.

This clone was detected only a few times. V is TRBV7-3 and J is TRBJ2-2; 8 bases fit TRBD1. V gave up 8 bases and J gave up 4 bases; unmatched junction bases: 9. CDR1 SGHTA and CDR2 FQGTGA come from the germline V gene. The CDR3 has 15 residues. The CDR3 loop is CASGLDRAGTGELFF. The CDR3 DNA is TGTGCCAGCGGCCTGGACAGGGCGGGCACCGGGGAGCTGTTTTTT. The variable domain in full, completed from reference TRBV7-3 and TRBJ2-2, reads GAGVSQTPSNKVTEKGKYVELRCDPISGHTALYWYRQSLGQGPEFLIYFQGTGAADDSGLPNDRFFAVRPEGSVSTLKIQRTERGDSAVYLCASGLDRAGTGELFFGEGSRLTVL.

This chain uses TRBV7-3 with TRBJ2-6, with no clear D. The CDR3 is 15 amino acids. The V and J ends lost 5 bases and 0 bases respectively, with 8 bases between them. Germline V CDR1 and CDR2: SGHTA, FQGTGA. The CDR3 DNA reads TGTGCCAGCAGCGATAGGAGCTCTGGGGCCAACGTCCTGACTTTC. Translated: CASSDRSSGANVLTF. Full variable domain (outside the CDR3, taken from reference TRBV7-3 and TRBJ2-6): GAGVSQTPSNKVTEKGKYVELRCDPISGHTALYWYRQSLGQGPEFLIYFQGTGAADDSGLPNDRFFAVRPEGSVSTLKIQRTERGDSAVYLCASSDRSSGANVLTFGAGSRLTVL.

CDR3 nucleotides: TGTGCCACCACCGATCGAATAACTTGGAACACTGAAGCTTTCTTT. Translated: CATTDRITWNTEAFF. The chain is built from TRBV15 and TRBJ1-1; D remains ambiguous. Per germline, CDR1 LNHNV and CDR2 YYDKDF (reference sequence). V lost 7 bases, J lost 1 base, and 16 bases lay in between. The CDR3 runs to 15 residues.

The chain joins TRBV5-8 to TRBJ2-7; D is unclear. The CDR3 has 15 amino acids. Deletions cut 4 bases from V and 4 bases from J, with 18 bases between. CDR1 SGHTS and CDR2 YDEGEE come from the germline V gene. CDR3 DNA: TGTGCCAGCAGCCTCCATAGGCCTACTAAATACGAGCAGTACTTC. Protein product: CASSLHRPTKYEQYF.

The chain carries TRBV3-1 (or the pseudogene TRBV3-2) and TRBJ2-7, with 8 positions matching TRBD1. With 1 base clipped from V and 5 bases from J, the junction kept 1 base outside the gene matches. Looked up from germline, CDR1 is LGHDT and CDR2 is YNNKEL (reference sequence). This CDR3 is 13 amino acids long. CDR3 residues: CASSQGQGNEQYF. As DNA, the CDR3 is TGTGCCAGCAGCCAAGGACAGGGGAACGAGCAGTACTTC.